This T cell receptor (beta chain) was retrieved from a study of vaccination effects on CD4 cells after COVID-19. Under the ViraFEST assay, PBMC were stimulated with viral peptide pools so that antigen-specific CD4+ T cells expanded. Sequencing was performed afterwards. Cells that had been cultured for less than eleven days were the source of isolated CD4+ T cells. The vaccine recipients had no prior SARS-CoV-2 infection, with negative nucleocapsid antibodies. On this clone itself: The antigen is undetermined.

Using immunoSEQ multiplex PCR, the repertoire was profiled, and TCRdb retains in-frame clones only, with some absent. The repertoire consists of about 52,000 clones, with roughly three quarters occurring once and the leading ten covering around 6%. The V gene lost 6 bases and the J gene lost 2 bases, with 6 bases spanning the gap. The CDR3 length is 12 residues. Germline V lookup: CDR1 SGHAT, CDR2 FQNNGV. The sample was CD4+ T cells from PBMCs cultured with HCoV-OC43 spike peptides, taken before COVID-19 vaccination. Specified subset: HCoV-OC43 spike overlapping peptide pool stimulation. This chain joins TRBV11-2 and TRBJ2-3; D ambiguous. The clonotype originates from a human donor who received a COVID-19 vaccine. CDR3 region: CASSKTTDTQYF. The CDR3 nucleotides read TGTGCCAGCAGTAAGACCACAGATACGCAGTATTTT.